This T cell receptor beta chain was identified in a study of graft-versus-host responses after intestinal transplantation. In the study overall: Each of the recipients got a multivisceral, liver-intestinal, or isolated intestinal transplant. All recipients were given anti-thymocyte globulin induction, and tacrolimus and steroids were then administered for 2 to 4 years.

Comment on this clone: What it binds is not known.

Whole-study findings and limits: High graft-versus-host to host-versus-graft clonal ratios were found in allografts of patients who had graft-donor T cell macrochimerism. Some GvH clones appeared in ileal mucosa or blood before recipient bone marrow.

Germline V gene lookup returns CDR1 SGHRS and CDR2 YFSETQ. The CDR3 is 12 amino acids. V dropped 3 bases and J dropped 2 bases, with 4 bases sitting between them. Generated by immunoSEQ multiplex PCR, the TCRdb table keeps only in-frame clones and is missing some. The sample lists more than 80,000 clones, roughly 90% occurring once. This TCR came from a human donor who was the organ donor for an intestinal transplant. Sample: unstimulated CD4+ T cells sorted from spleen or lymph node cells, taken before transplant. This chain joins TRBV5-1 and TRBJ2-3; D is ambiguous. CDR3 loop: CASSSPTDTQYF. The CDR3 nucleotides read TGCGCCAGCAGCTCTCCCACAGATACGCAGTATTTT.